This T cell receptor beta chain comes out of a study of blood T cell repertoires in COVID-19. Overall study context: Samples of COVID-19 (acute and convalescent) were obtained from the United States, Italy and Spain. PBMCs, B-cell-depleted T cells, or T cells provided the cDNA or gDNA that made up the material.

Details on this clone: A read error may account for a junction end that differs from germline.

Germline lookup yields CDR1 SGHVS and CDR2 FQNEAQ. The CDR3 sequence is 12 residues long. Authors' methods: Cell counts per sample came from amplifying reference gene primers. TCRdb's copy holds only in-frame clones and misses some; the assay was immunoSEQ multiplex PCR. From that table come the V and J calls and clone size; the DNA was used to work out D and trimming. The sample has 30,000 to 35,000 clones, roughly 84% seen once. The origin of this receptor is a man aged 60 to 75 with active COVID-19. V usage is TRBV7-8 and J usage is TRBJ2-1, with D perhaps matching TRBD2 (5 bases). The sequencing input was peripheral blood. CDR3 residues: CASSPRTGFALF. The CDR3 region has the DNA TGTGCCAGCAGCCCGCGGACTGGCTTCGCGCTCTTC.